A selection of T cell receptor beta chains follows, all from one sample in a study of cytomegalovirus exposure and HLA in healthy donors. The assay was immunoSEQ multiplex PCR, and TCRdb's table has in-frame clones only and misses some. This repertoire shows roughly 180,000 clones, 70% to 80% found once; its top ten account for 3% to 4.5%. Sequenced sample: PBMCs. The receptor set was obtained from a woman aged 60-75 years in good health and CMV-seropositive. Both conserved end residues are part of each CDR3. Each record gives: clone size, D gene, V gene, J gene, CDR3 DNA, CDR3 protein. The D gene is left open where the match is weak. Not all rows give a size; the values are once, few, many and, for expanded clones, a class.

>NA|TRBD1|TRBV7-3|TRBJ2-7
TGTGCCAGCAGCTTAAGAGGGGGACAGGACCCGTCCTACGAGCAGTACTTC
CASSLRGGQDPSYEQYF
>NA|NA|TRBV28|TRBJ1-2
TGTGCCAGCAGCCCCCCCACTAGGACCTATGGCTACACCTTC
CASSPPTRTYGYTF
>few|TRBD1|TRBV2|TRBJ1-2
TGTGCCACCCCGCGCACAGGGGGACGCTATGGCTACACCTTC
CATPRTGGRYGYTF
>once|TRBD2|TRBV5-1|TRBJ2-1
TGCGCCAGCAGCTTGGACGGACTAGCGGGGACGGATGAGCAGTTCTTC
CASSLDGLAGTDEQFF
>NA|NA|TRBV7-9|TRBJ1-2
TGTGCCAGCAGCTTAGATGGAGGGCACTATGGCTACACCTTC
CASSLDGGHYGYTF
>NA|TRBD1|TRBV10-3|TRBJ1-3
TGTGCCATCAGTGGGACCAGGGGGCGGATAGGAAACGCCATATATTTT
CAISGTRGRIGNAIYF
>few|TRBD1|TRBV4-1|TRBJ1-4
TGCGCCAGCAGCAAATCCGGGACAGTGAATGAAAAACTGTTTTTT
CASSKSGTVNEKLFF
>NA|NA|TRBV27|TRBJ2-2
TGTGCCAGCAGCTTGAACACCGGGGAGCTGTTTTTT
CASSLNTGELFF
>NA|NA|TRBV11-2|TRBJ2-2
TGTGCCAGCAGCTTAAGAGGCAGGGCTCCCGGGGAGCTGTTTTTT
CASSLRGRAPGELFF
>NA|NA|TRBV6-6|TRBJ2-3
TGTGCCAGCAGTTACTCCAGGGTAGATACGCAGTATTTT
CASSYSRVDTQYF
>NA|TRBD2|TRBV28|TRBJ2-7
TGTGCCAGCAGTTCTCCACGGCGGGGGATCTACGAGCAGTACTTC
CASSSPRRGIYEQYF
>NA|TRBD1|TRBV4-2|TRBJ1-5
TGTGCCAGCAGCCAGGACAGGGGGAATCAGCCCCAGCATTTT
CASSQDRGNQPQHF
>NA|TRBD1|TRBV7-3|TRBJ2-3
TGTGCCAGCAGACGAGCCCCCCAGGGGGAGGATACGCAGTATTTT
CASRRAPQGEDTQYF
>NA|TRBD1|TRBV2|TRBJ2-2
TGTGCCAGCAAACAGGGGGCGGGCACCGGGGAGCTGTTTTTT
CASKQGAGTGELFF
>NA|TRBD1|TRBV6-1|TRBJ2-5
TGTGCCAGCAGTGAACCGGGACAGGGAATAGAGACCCAGTACTTC
CASSEPGQGIETQYF
>NA|NA|TRBV21-1|TRBJ2-7
TGTGCCAGCAGCAAAGGGGGAACAGGCGAACCGACCTCCTACGAGCAGTACTTC
CASSKGGTGEPTSYEQYF
>once|NA|TRBV7-9|TRBJ1-4
TGTGCCAGCAGCTTAACCTCAGGCTTCGGCGAAAAACTGTTTTTT
CASSLTSGFGEKLFF
>NA|TRBD2|TRBV29-1|TRBJ2-1
TGCAGCGTTGAAAGCGGGATGGCGGGATGGGAGCAGTTCTTC
CSVESGMAGWEQFF
>NA|TRBD1|TRBV6-4|TRBJ1-5
TGTGCCAGCAGCCTGGGACAGGGCGGCAATCAGCCCCAGCATTTT
CASSLGQGGNQPQHF
>once|NA|TRBV7-2|TRBJ1-2
TGTGCCAGCAGCCCCCCCGGGCAGGGTGGCTACACCTTC
CASSPPGQGGYTF
>NA|TRBD2|TRBV23-1|TRBJ2-2
TGCGCCAGCAGTCAATCGCGCCGGGGGGCGAACACCGGGGAGCTGTTTTTT
CASSQSRRGANTGELFF
>NA|NA|TRBV7-9|TRBJ1-1
TGTGCCAGCAGCTTAGTTTCCGGGAGTAGAATGAACACTGAAGCTTTCTTT
CASSLVSGSRMNTEAFF
>NA|TRBD1|TRBV2|TRBJ1-5
TGTGCCAGCACCACGACAGGGAGTCAGCCCCAGCATTTT
CASTTTGSQPQHF
>few|NA|TRBV28|TRBJ1-2
TGTGCCAGCAGTTTAGTGGGGCAGAACTATGGCTACACCTTC
CASSLVGQNYGYTF
>NA|NA|TRBV5-1|TRBJ2-6
TGCGCCAGCAGCAGCACCGGGTCCCACGGCCTGACTTTC
CASSSTGSHGLTF
>NA|NA|TRBV2|TRBJ1-3
TGTGCCAGCAGTGATCAGGGTCCCGGAAACACCATATATTTT
CASSDQGPGNTIYF
>few|TRBD1|TRBV9|TRBJ1-6
TGTGCCAGCAGCGTAGCCTCGGGACAGGGAGCATCACCCCTCCACTTT
CASSVASGQGASPLHF
>NA|NA|TRBV6-5|TRBJ1-1
TGTGCCAGCATCAGGACGGGAACTGAAGCTTTCTTT
CASIRTGTEAFF
>NA|NA|TRBV2|TRBJ1-1
TGTGCCAGCCAGGACAGCGGTTTCACTGAAGCTTTCTTT
CASQDSGFTEAFF
>few|TRBD2|TRBV30|TRBJ2-5
TGTGCCTGGAGTGTCCGCAGTCAAGCTAGCGGATTTTACTTC
CAWSVRSQASGFYF
>NA|NA|TRBV19|TRBJ2-5
TGTGCCAGTTCCACTTATTTGCGGGACCACAGACAGGAGACCCAGTACTTC
CASSTYLRDHRQETQYF
>NA|NA|TRBV27|TRBJ1-2
TGTGCCAGCAGTCCCTCTTGGACAATCCCCTATGGCTACACCTTC
CASSPSWTIPYGYTF
>NA|TRBD2|TRBV6-6|TRBJ2-5
TGTGCCAGATCTAGCGGGAGAGGTCGAGAGACCCAGTACTTC
CARSSGRGRETQYF
>NA|NA|TRBV7-6|TRBJ2-2
TGTGCCAGCAGCTCAACAGAGGGTCCCGGGGAGCTGTTTTTT
CASSSTEGPGELFF
>NA|TRBD2|TRBV28|TRBJ2-3
TGTGCCAGCAGTTTTGTCCCGCTGACTAGCGGGGATACAGATACGCAGTATTTT
CASSFVPLTSGDTDTQYF
>NA|TRBD1|TRBV18|TRBJ2-7
TGTGCCAGCTCACCGCCGGACAGGGGGATGTACGGTCCCTACGAGCAGTACTTC
CASSPPDRGMYGPYEQYF
>few|TRBD1|TRBV6-1|TRBJ2-7
TGTGCCAGCAGGTCGACAGGGGCTCCCCACGAGCAGTACTTC
CASRSTGAPHEQYF
>NA|TRBD1|TRBV19|TRBJ2-2
TGTGCCAGTAGTATGGACAGGGTGAGCACCGGGGAGCTGTTTTTT
CASSMDRVSTGELFF
>NA|TRBD2|TRBV7-7|TRBJ2-3
TGTGCTAGCAGCTTGGGGGGACTAGCGGGAGTGGTTGGCACAGATACGCAGTATTTT
CASSLGGLAGVVGTDTQYF
>NA|TRBD1|TRBV4-1|TRBJ2-2
TGCGCCAGCAGCCCGGAACGGACAGGGGGCATCGGGGAGCTGTTTTTT
CASSPERTGGIGELFF
>NA|NA|TRBV30|TRBJ1-6
TGTGCCTGGGGGGCTGGGGATCGATACTCACCCCTCCACTTT
CAWGAGDRYSPLHF
>NA|TRBD2|TRBV7-2|TRBJ2-1
TGTGCCAGCAGCTTTCTGAGGGGAGGGCACAATGAGCAGTTCTTC
CASSFLRGGHNEQFF
>NA|NA|TRBV5-7|TRBJ2-7
TGTGCCAGCAGCTTGGGAGCCCGGGAGCAGTACTTC
CASSLGAREQYF
>NA|TRBD2|TRBV7-2|TRBJ2-1
TGTGCCAGCAGCTTAGGAGGGCTACTAGCGGGAGGAATTGAGCAGTTCTTC
CASSLGGLLAGGIEQFF
>few|NA|TRBV11-2|TRBJ2-5
TGTGCCAGCAGCTCCCAGACTGAAGAGACCCAGTACTTC
CASSSQTEETQYF
>NA|NA|TRBV5-6|TRBJ2-1
TGTGCCAGCAGGGCCCGACTAGAACCCTACAATGAGCAGTTCTTC
CASRARLEPYNEQFF
>NA|NA|TRBV15|TRBJ2-5
TGTGCCACCAGCAGAGGAGGAGGCAGCGGTAAGACCCAGTACTTC
CATSRGGGSGKTQYF